These T cell receptor beta chains were read from a single sample in a study of shared clonotypes between healthy human individuals. TCRdb keeps only in-frame clones here, not all; method: immunoSEQ multiplex PCR. The data show about 480,000 clones, over 60% seen once. Sample: PBMCs. These receptors were obtained from a woman in her 40s in good health. Some clones in this sample may be carry-over from other donors' samples. CDR3s include the opening cysteine and the closing phenylalanine or tryptophan. A D gene is named only where the DNA matches it firmly. Expanded clones are given a class, and other clones once, few, many or no size at all.

>TRBJ1-1|TRBV7-3|NA|17|NA
CADPTGDNLRRNTEAFF
TGTGCCGACCCCACCGGAGACAATCTCCGCAGGAACACTGAAGCTTTCTTT
>TRBJ1-5|TRBV9|NA|15|few
CASSSGGGGNQPQHF
TGTGCCAGCAGCTCCGGTGGAGGCGGCAATCAGCCCCAGCATTTT
>TRBJ2-1|TRBV4-3|TRBD2|15|once
CASSPSGSSYNEQFF
TGCGCCAGCAGCCCGAGCGGGAGCTCCTACAATGAGCAGTTCTTC
>TRBJ2-2|TRBV27|TRBD1|15|NA
CASSRTGEFTGELFF
TGTGCCAGCAGCCGGACAGGAGAATTCACCGGGGAGCTGTTTTTT
>TRBJ2-2|TRBV28|NA|11|NA
CASRAPGELFF
TGTGCCAGCCGGGCCCCCGGGGAGCTGTTTTTT
>TRBJ1-3|TRBV5-8|NA|15|NA
CASSLDRNSGNTIYF
TGTGCCAGCAGCTTGGACAGGAACTCTGGAAACACCATATATTTT
>TRBJ1-1|TRBV15|NA|15|few
CATSGGRGTYPEAFF
TGTGCCACCAGCGGAGGACGAGGGACCTATCCTGAAGCTTTCTTT
>TRBJ2-1|TRBV6-4|TRBD1|16|NA
CASSDSGTGGYNEQFF
TGTGCCAGCAGTGACTCCGGGACAGGGGGCTACAATGAGCAGTTCTTC
>TRBJ2-3|TRBV5-4|TRBD1|16|NA
CASSPQGGLTRDTQYF
TGTGCCAGCAGCCCGCAAGGGGGCCTGACGAGAGATACGCAGTATTTT
>TRBJ2-5|TRBV9|TRBD1|15|NA
CASAQGASFQETQYF
TGTGCCAGCGCCCAGGGGGCGAGTTTTCAAGAGACCCAGTACTTC
>TRBJ2-3|TRBV6-4|TRBD2|18|few
CASTPGTSGRAEADTQYF
TGTGCCAGCACCCCCGGGACTAGCGGGAGGGCTGAAGCAGATACGCAGTATTTT
>TRBJ2-7|TRBV27|NA|14|NA
CASRPGLTGYEQYF
TGTGCCAGCCGACCGGGGCTGACGGGGTACGAGCAGTACTTC